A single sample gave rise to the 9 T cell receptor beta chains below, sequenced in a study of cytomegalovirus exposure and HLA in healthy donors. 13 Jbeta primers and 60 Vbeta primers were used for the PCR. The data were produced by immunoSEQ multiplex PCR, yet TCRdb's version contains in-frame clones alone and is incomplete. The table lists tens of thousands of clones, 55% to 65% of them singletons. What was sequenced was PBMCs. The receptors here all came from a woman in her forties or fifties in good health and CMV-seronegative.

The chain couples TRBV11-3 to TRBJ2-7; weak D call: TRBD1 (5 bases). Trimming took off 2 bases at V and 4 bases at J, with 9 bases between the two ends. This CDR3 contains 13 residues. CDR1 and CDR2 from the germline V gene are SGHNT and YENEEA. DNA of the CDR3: TGTGCCAGCAGCTTAAGACAGACTTACGAGCAGTACTTC. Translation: CASSLRQTYEQYF.

CDR3 in DNA: TGTGCCAGCAGCCATACCGGGACAGGGGCAGATGGGCCCCAGCATTTT. This sequence encodes CASSHTGTGADGPQHF. This chain joins TRBV7-9 and TRBJ1-5; TRBD1 matches at 10 bases. The CDR3 sequence is 16 residues long. Germline lookup yields CDR1 SEHNR and CDR2 FQNEAQ (reference sequence). The junction had 13 bases not matched to a gene; V was cut back by 5 bases and J by 9 bases.

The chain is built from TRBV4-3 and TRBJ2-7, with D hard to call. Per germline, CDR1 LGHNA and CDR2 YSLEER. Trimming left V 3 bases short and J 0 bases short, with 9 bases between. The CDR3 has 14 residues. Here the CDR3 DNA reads TGCGCCAGCAGCCATAATGGGCGCTCCTACGAGCAGTACTTC. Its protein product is CASSHNGRSYEQYF.

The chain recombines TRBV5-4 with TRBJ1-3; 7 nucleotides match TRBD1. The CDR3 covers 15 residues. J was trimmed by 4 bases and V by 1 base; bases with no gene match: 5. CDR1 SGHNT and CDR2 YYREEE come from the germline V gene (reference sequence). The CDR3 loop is CASSLSQGVGNTIYF. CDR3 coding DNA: TGTGCCAGCAGCTTGAGTCAGGGGGTGGGAAACACCATATATTTT.

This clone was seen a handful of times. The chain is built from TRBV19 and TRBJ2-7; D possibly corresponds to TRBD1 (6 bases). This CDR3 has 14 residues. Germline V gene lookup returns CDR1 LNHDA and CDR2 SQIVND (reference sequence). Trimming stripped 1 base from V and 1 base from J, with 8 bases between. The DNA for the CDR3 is TGTGCCAGTAGTATAGGGGGGCTTTCCTACGAGCAGTACTTC. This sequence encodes CASSIGGLSYEQYF.

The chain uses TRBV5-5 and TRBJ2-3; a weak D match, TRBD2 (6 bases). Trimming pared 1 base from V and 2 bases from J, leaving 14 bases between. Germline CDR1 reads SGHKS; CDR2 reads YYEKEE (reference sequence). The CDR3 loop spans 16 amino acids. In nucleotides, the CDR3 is TGTGCCAGCAGCTTGTTAAGTAGCGGAAACACAGATACGCAGTATTTT. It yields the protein CASSLLSSGNTDTQYF.

The CDR3, as DNA: TGTGCCACCAGCCCAGCGGGTTCTATTAATGAAAAACTGTTTTTT. This encodes CATSPAGSINEKLFF. The J gene is TRBJ1-4, the V gene TRBV15; D is unclear. V was trimmed by 5 bases and J by 4 bases, leaving 14 bases between them. CDR3 length: 15 residues. Germline CDR1 reads LNHNV; CDR2 reads YYDKDF (reference sequence).

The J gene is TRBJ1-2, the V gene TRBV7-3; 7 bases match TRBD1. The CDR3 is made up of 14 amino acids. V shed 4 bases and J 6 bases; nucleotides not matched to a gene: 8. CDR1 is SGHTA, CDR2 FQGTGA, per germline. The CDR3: CASSSGQSRDGYTF. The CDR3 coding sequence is TGTGCCAGCAGCTCGGGACAGTCTAGGGATGGCTACACCTTC. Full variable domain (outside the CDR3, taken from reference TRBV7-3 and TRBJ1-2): GAGVSQTPSNKVTEKGKYVELRCDPISGHTALYWYRQSLGQGPEFLIYFQGTGAADDSGLPNDRFFAVRPEGSVSTLKIQRTERGDSAVYLCASSSGQSRDGYTFGSGTRLTVV.

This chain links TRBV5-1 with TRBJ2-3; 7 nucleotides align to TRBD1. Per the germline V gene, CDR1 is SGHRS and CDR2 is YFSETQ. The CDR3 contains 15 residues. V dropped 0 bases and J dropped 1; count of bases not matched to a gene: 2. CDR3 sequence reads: CASSLETGGTDTQYF. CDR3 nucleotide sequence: TGCGCCAGCAGCTTGGAAACAGGGGGCACAGATACGCAGTATTTT.